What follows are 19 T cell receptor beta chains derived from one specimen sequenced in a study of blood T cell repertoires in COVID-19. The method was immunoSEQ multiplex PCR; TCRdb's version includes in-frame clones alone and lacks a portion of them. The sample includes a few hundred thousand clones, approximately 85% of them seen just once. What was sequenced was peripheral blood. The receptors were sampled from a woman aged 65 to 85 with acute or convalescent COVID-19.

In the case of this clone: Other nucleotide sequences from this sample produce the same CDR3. The CDR3 DNA reads as TGTGCCAGCAGCCAAGGGACAGGGGGTGGCTACACCTTC. Amino acid sequence: CASSQGTGGGYTF. The chain is built from TRBV3-1 (or the pseudogene TRBV3-2) and TRBJ1-2, with TRBD1 matching 10 bases. CDR1 is LGHDT and CDR2 is YNNKEL in the germline V gene (reference sequence). J lost 7 bases, V lost 1 base, and 0 bases had no gene match. The CDR3 runs to 13 residues.

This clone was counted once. The CDR3 spells CASSVAGAFTQETQYF. CDR3 DNA: TGTGCCAGCAGCGTAGCGGGGGCCTTTACACAAGAGACCCAGTACTTC. This chain joins TRBV5-4 and TRBJ2-5; 9 bases fit TRBD2. The germline V gene encodes CDR1 SGHNT and CDR2 YYREEE (reference sequence). J gave up 2 bases and V 4 bases, and 9 bases lay outside the gene matches. The CDR3 extends over 16 amino acids.

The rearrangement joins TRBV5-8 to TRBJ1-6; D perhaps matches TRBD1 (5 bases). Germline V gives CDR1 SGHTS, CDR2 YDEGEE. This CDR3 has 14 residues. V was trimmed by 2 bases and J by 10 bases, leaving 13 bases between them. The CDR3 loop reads CASSLGGGDSPLHF. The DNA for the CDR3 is TGTGCCAGCAGCTTAGGTGGCGGGGACTCACCCCTCCACTTT.

CDR3 sequence (DNA): TGTGCCAGCAGCCAGAGAACAGGGCCCTACGAGCAGTACTTC. It is translated as CASSQRTGPYEQYF. This chain joins TRBV27 and TRBJ2-7; possibly TRBD1 for D (6 bases). CDR3 length: 14 residues. CDR1 MNHEY and CDR2 SMNVEV come from the germline V gene (reference sequence). V lost 6 bases to trimming and J lost 2 bases, with 14 bases between them.

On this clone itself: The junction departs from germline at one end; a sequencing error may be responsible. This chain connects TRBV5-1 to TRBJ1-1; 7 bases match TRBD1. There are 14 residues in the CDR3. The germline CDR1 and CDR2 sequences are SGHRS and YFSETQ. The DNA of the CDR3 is TGCGCCAGCCGCTTCAGGGGGAGTAACACTGAAGCTTTCTTT. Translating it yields CASRFRGSNTEAFF.

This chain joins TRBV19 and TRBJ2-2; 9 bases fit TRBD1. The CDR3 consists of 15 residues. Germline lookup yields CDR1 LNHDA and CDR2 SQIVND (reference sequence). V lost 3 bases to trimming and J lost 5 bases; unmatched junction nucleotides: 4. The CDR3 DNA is TGTGCCAGTAGTATGGGGACAGGGAGAACCGGGGAGCTGTTTTTT. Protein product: CASSMGTGRTGELFF.

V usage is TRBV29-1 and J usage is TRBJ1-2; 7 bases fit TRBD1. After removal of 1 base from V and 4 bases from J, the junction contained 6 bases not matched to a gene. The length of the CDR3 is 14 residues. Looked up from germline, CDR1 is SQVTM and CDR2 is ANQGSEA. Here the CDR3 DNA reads TGCAGCGTTGAAGTGTTACAGGGGCGCTATGGCTACACCTTC. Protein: CSVEVLQGRYGYTF.

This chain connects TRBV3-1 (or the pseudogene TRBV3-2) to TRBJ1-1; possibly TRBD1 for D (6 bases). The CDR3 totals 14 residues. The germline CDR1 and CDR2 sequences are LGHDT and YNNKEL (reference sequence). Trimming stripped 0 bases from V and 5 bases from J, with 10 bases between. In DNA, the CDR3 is TGTGCCAGCAGCCAAGAAGGGAGGGGGACTGAAGCTTTCTTT. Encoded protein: CASSQEGRGTEAFF.

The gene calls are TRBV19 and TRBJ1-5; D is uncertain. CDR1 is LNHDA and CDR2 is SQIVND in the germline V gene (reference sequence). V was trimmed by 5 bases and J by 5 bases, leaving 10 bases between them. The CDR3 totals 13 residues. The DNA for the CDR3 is TGTGCCAGTAGTTTTGGCGGATATCAGCCCCAGCATTTT. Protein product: CASSFGGYQPQHF.

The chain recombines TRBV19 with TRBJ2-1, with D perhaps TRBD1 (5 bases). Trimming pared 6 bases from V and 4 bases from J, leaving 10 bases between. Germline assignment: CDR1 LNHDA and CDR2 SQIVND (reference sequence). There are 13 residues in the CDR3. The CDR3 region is CASSRDWYNEQFF. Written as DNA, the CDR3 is TGTGCCAGTAGCAGGGATTGGTACAATGAGCAGTTCTTC.

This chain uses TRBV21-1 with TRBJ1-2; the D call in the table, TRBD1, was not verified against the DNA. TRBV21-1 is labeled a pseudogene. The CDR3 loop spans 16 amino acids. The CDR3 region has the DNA TGTGCCAGCAGCCTTAAGAGGGACAGGTGGAGTTATGGCTACACCTTC. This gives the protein CASSLKRDRWSYGYTF.

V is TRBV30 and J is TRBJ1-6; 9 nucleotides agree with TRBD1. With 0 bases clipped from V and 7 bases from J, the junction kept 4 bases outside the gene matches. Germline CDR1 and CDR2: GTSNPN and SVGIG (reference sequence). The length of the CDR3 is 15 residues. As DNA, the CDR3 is TGTGCCTGGAGTGTTGGGACAGGGAAGAATTCACCCCTCCACTTT. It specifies CAWSVGTGKNSPLHF.

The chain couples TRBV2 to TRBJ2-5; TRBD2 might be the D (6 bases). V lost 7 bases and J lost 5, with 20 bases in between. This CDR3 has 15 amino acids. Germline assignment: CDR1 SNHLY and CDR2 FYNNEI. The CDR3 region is CASNGGRSGQETQYF. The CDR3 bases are TGTGCCAGCAATGGAGGGCGGTCCGGTCAGGAGACCCAGTACTTC.

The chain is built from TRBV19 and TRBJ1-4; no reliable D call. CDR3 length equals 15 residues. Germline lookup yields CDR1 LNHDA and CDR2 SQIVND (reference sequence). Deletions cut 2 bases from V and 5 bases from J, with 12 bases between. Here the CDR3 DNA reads TGTGCCAGTAGTATACCAAACGTCGGGAATGAAAAACTGTTTTTT. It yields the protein CASSIPNVGNEKLFF.

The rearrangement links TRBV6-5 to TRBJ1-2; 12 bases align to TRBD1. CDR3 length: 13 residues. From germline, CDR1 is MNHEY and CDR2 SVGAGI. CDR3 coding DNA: TGTGCGGGGAAGGGACAGGGGGCAGGAGGCTACACCTTC. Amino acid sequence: CAGKGQGAGGYTF.

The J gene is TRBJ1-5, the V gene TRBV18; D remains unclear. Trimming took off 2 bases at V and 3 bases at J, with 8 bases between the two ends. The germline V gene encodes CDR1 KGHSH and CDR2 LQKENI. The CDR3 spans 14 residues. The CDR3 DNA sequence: TGTGCCAGCTCACCAGCCGGGGACAATCAGCCCCAGCATTTT. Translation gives CASSPAGDNQPQHF.

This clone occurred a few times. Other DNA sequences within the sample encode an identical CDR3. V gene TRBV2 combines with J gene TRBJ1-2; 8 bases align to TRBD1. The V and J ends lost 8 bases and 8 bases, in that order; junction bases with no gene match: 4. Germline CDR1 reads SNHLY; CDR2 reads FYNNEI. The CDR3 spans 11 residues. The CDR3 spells CASDRGWGYTF. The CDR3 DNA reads TGTGCCAGCGACAGGGGCTGGGGCTACACCTTC. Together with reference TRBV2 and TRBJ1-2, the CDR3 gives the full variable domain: EPEVTQTPSHQVTQMGQEVILRCVPISNHLYFYWYRQILGQKVEFLVSFYNNEISEKSEIFDDQFSVERPDGSNFTLKIRSTKLEDSAMYFCASDRGWGYTFGSGTRLTVV.

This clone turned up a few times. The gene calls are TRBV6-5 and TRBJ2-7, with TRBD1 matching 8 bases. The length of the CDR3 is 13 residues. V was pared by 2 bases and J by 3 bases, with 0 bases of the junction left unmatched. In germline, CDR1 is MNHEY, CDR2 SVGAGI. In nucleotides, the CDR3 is TGTGCCAGCAGTTACACAGGGGGCTACGAGCAGTACTTC. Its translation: CASSYTGGYEQYF.

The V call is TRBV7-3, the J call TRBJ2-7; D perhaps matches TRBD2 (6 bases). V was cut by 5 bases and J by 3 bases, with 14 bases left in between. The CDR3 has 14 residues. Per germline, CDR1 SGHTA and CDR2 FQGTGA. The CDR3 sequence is CASSQGTSGYEQYF. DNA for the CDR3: TGTGCCAGCAGCCAAGGGACTTCGGGCTACGAGCAGTACTTC.